This T cell receptor (beta chain) came from a study of CXCR3-negative and CXCR3-positive naive CD8 T cells. The study's findings and limits: Sequencing showed both naive subsets with comparably high diversity, and memory CD8+ cells much lower. Comparison of naive CXCR3-negative and CXCR3-positive cells revealed similar TRBV-TRBJ usage, while memory cells differed.

With regard to this clonotype: Its matching antigen is unknown.

With UMI labels, 5' RACE was used to prepare the TRB cDNA libraries. TCRdb processed the 5' RACE reads again and assigns one entry to each CDR3 protein, with no DNA. The listing contains 48,000 or so distinct CDR3 sequences. CDR1 ENHRY and CDR2 SYGVKD come from the germline V gene. There are 14 residues in the CDR3. Sequenced sample: memory CD8+ T cells from blood. This chain connects TRBV10-3 to TRBJ1-3. This clonotype was sampled from a human donor in good health. Some clones in this sample may be carry-over from other donors' samples. The chain's CDR3 is CAINVGDSGNTIYF.